The present T cell receptor (beta chain) was sequenced within a study of T cell changes during pregnancy in multiple sclerosis. This CDR3 comprises 17 residues. Looked up from germline, CDR1 is MGHRA and CDR2 is YSYEKL. V was cut by 2 bases and J by 2 bases, with 16 bases left in between. The data were produced by immunoSEQ multiplex PCR, yet TCRdb's version contains in-frame clones alone and is incomplete. There are about 24,000 clones in the sample; about 88% occur only once, and around 0.96% lies in the top ten. The sample here was CD4+ T cells from peripheral blood mononuclear cells, taken in the second trimester of pregnancy. The receptor was derived from a female donor in good health, enrolled as a control in a pregnancy study. The rearrangement links TRBV4-1 to TRBJ1-3, with D perhaps matching TRBD1 (6 bases). CDR3 DNA sequence: TGCGCCAGCAGCCAATTCCCACGGACAGCCACTGGAAACACCATATATTTT. This sequence encodes CASSQFPRTATGNTIYF.